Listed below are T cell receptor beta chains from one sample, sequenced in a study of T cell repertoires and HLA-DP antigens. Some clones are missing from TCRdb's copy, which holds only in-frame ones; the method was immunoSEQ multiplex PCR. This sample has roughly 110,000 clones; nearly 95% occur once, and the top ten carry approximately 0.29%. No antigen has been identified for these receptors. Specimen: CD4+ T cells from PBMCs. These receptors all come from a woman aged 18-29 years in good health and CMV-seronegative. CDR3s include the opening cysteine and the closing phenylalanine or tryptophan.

CDR3aa: CASSLAGQGPNTEAFF
v_gene: TRBV5-5
j_gene: TRBJ1-1

CDR3aa: CASSPPPPSGTDTQYF
v_gene: TRBV6-6
j_gene: TRBJ2-3

CDR3aa: CASSLALLRAGDTQYF
v_gene: TRBV5-4
j_gene: TRBJ2-3

CDR3aa: CASSLAYEQYF
v_gene: TRBV11-2
j_gene: TRBJ2-7

CDR3aa: CASSLRTSGGQETQYF
v_gene: TRBV5-5
j_gene: TRBJ2-5

CDR3aa: CASSFSDRTYEQYF
v_gene: TRBV27
j_gene: TRBJ2-7

CDR3aa: CASSAGGERNSPLHF
v_gene: TRBV28
j_gene: TRBJ1-6

CDR3aa: CASSLGVRNTEAFF
v_gene: TRBV7-9
j_gene: TRBJ1-1

CDR3aa: CASSENGRRNTIYF
v_gene: TRBV6-1
j_gene: TRBJ1-3

CDR3aa: CASSFRGETQYF
v_gene: TRBV5-1
j_gene: TRBJ2-5

CDR3aa: CASSSTGTEYYGYTF
v_gene: TRBV19
j_gene: TRBJ1-2

CDR3aa: CASSPEVGRGPDTQYF
v_gene: TRBV18
j_gene: TRBJ2-3

CDR3aa: CASSRGRDTGANVLTF
v_gene: TRBV4-1
j_gene: TRBJ2-6

CDR3aa: CASSLAPGGADTQYF
v_gene: TRBV5-6
j_gene: TRBJ2-3

CDR3aa: CSVALRAPTYEQYF
v_gene: TRBV29-1
j_gene: TRBJ2-7

CDR3aa: CASSSTPGQGNSPLHF
v_gene: TRBV5-1
j_gene: TRBJ1-6

CDR3aa: CASRRGPQETQYF
v_gene: TRBV18
j_gene: TRBJ2-5

CDR3aa: CASSSGQTLNYGYTF
v_gene: TRBV5-1
j_gene: TRBJ1-2

CDR3aa: CAIVEGGYTGELFF
v_gene: TRBV7-8
j_gene: TRBJ2-2

CDR3aa: CASSPLDSTYNEQFF
v_gene: TRBV18
j_gene: TRBJ2-1

CDR3aa: CASSSPPPTRGLGYTF
v_gene: TRBV11-2
j_gene: TRBJ1-2

CDR3aa: CASSLFVKAYGSSPLHF
v_gene: TRBV28
j_gene: TRBJ1-6

CDR3aa: CASSFSGRGYTF
v_gene: TRBV5-4
j_gene: TRBJ1-2

CDR3aa: CASSEQGRYGYTF
v_gene: TRBV6-1
j_gene: TRBJ1-2

CDR3aa: CAWRGRALKSYEQYF
v_gene: TRBV30
j_gene: TRBJ2-7

CDR3aa: CASSPADRVGEKLFF
v_gene: TRBV28
j_gene: TRBJ1-4

CDR3aa: CSATGVETQYF
v_gene: TRBV20-1
j_gene: TRBJ2-5

CDR3aa: CASTPGGAVPDTQYF
v_gene: TRBV28
j_gene: TRBJ2-3

CDR3aa: CASSQGGGQAKFYEQYF
v_gene: TRBV4-1
j_gene: TRBJ2-7

CDR3aa: CASSQDGISGNTIYF
v_gene: TRBV4-1
j_gene: TRBJ1-3

CDR3aa: CASSAAGAEETQYF
v_gene: TRBV5-1
j_gene: TRBJ2-5

CDR3aa: CASSPPNSRGTDTQYF
v_gene: TRBV18
j_gene: TRBJ2-3

CDR3aa: CAIRSVTGAYGYTF
v_gene: TRBV10-3
j_gene: TRBJ1-2

CDR3aa: CASSYVTGADTQYF
v_gene: TRBV6-6
j_gene: TRBJ2-3

CDR3aa: CASSIQGDNSPLHF
v_gene: TRBV7-8
j_gene: TRBJ1-6

CDR3aa: CASSPQGQGDGYTF
v_gene: TRBV7-3
j_gene: TRBJ1-2